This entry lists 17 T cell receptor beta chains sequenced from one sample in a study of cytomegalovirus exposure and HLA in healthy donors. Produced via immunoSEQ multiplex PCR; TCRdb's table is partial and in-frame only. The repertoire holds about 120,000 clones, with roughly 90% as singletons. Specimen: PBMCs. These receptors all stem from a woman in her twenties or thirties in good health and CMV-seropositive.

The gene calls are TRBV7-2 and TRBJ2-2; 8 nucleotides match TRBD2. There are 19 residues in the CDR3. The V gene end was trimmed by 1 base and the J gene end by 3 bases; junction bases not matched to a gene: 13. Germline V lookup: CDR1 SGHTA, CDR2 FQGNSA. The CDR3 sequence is CASSLEWLAGGLHTGELFF. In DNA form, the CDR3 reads TGTGCCAGCAGCTTAGAGTGGCTGGCGGGGGGCCTCCACACCGGGGAGCTGTTTTTT. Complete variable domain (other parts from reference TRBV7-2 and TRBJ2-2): GAGVSQSPSNKVTEKGKDVELRCDPISGHTALYWYRQSLGQGLEFLIYFQGNSAPDKSGLPSDRFSAERTGGSVSTLTIQRTQQEDSAVYLCASSLEWLAGGLHTGELFFGEGSRLTVL.

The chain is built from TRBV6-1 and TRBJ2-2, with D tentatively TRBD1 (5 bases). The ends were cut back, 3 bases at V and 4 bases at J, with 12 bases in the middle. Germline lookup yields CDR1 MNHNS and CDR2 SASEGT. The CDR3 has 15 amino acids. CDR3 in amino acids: CASSEVGRATGELFF. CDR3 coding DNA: TGTGCCAGCAGTGAGGTGGGCAGGGCCACCGGGGAGCTGTTTTTT.

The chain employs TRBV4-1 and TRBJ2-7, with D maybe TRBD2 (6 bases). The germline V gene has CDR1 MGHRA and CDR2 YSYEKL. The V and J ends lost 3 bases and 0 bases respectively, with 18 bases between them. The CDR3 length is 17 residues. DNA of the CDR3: TGCGCCAGCAGCCAGGCTCGGGGCGGGGACGGCTCCTACGAGCAGTACTTC. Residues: CASSQARGGDGSYEQYF.

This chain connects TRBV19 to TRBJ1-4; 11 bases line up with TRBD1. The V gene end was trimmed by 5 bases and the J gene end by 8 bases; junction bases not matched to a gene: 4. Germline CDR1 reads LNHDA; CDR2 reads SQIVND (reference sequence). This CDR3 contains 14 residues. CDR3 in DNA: TGTGCCAGTAGTGGACAGGGGGCGCGAGAAAAACTGTTTTTT. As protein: CASSGQGAREKLFF. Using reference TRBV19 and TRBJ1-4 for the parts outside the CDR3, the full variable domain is DGGITQSPKYLFRKEGQNVTLSCEQNLNHDAMYWYRQDPGQGLRLIYYSQIVNDFQKGDIAEGYSVSREKKESFPLTVTSAQKNPTAFYLCASSGQGAREKLFFGSGTQLSVL.

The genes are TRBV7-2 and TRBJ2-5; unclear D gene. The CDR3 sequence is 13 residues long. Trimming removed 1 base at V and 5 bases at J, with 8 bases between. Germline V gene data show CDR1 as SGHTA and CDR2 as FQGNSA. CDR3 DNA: TGTGCCAGCAGCTTAGTACCCGCGGAGACCCAGTACTTC. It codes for CASSLVPAETQYF.

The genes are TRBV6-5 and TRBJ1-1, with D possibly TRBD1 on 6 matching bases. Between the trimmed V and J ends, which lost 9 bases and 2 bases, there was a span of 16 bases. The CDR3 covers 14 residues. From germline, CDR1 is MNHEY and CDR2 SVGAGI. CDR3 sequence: CASTTGSFNTEAFF. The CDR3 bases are TGTGCCAGTACTACAGGGTCCTTTAACACTGAAGCTTTCTTT.

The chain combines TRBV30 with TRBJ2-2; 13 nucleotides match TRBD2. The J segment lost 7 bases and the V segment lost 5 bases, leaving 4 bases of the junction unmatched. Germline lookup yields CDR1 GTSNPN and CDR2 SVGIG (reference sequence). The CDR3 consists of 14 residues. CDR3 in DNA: TGTGCCTGGGGACTAGCGGGAGTCGGCGGGGAGCTGTTTTTT. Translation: CAWGLAGVGGELFF. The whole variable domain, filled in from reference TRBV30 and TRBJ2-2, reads SQTIHQWPATLVQPVGSPLSLECTVEGTSNPNLYWYRQAAGRGLQLLFYSVGIGQISSEVPQNLSASRPQDRQFILSSKKLLLSDSGFYLCAWGLAGVGGELFFGEGSRLTVL.

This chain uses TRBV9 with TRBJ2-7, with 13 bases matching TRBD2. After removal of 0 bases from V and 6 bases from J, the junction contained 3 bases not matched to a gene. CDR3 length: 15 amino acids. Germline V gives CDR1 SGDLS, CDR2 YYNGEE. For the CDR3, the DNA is TGTGCCAGCAGCGTAGGGACTAGCGGGAGTCTCGAGCAGTACTTC. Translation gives CASSVGTSGSLEQYF.

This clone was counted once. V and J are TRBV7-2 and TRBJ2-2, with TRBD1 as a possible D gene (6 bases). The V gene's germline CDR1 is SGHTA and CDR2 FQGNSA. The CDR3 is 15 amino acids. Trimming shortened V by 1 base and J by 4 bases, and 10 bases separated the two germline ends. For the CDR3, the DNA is TGTGCCAGCAGCTTAGAGGGGGTAGGCACCGGGGAGCTGTTTTTT. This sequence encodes CASSLEGVGTGELFF.

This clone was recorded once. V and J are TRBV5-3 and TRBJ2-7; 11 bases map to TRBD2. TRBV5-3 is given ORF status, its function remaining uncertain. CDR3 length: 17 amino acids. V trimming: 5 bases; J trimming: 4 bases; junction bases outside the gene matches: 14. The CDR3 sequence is CARRIGAASGGRYEQYF. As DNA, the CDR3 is TGTGCCAGAAGAATAGGAGCAGCTAGCGGGGGGAGGTACGAGCAGTACTTC.

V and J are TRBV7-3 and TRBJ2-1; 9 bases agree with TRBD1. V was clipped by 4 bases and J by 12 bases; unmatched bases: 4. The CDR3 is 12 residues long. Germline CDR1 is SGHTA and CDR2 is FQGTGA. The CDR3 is CASSSGQGGQFF. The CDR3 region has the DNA TGTGCCAGCAGCTCGGGACAGGGTGGGCAGTTCTTC. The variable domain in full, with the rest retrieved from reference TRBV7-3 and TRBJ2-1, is GAGVSQTPSNKVTEKGKYVELRCDPISGHTALYWYRQSLGQGPEFLIYFQGTGAADDSGLPNDRFFAVRPEGSVSTLKIQRTERGDSAVYLCASSSGQGGQFFGPGTRLTVL.

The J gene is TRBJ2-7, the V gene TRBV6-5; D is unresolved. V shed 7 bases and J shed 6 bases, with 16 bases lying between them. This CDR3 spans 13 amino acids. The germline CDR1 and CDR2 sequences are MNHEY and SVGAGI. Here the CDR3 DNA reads TGTGCCAGCAACCTGAGAGCCTTGTTCGAGCAGTACTTC. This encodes CASNLRALFEQYF.

The CDR3 loop reads CASVMYRSQETQYF. Here the CDR3 DNA reads TGTGCCAGCGTAATGTACAGGTCCCAAGAGACCCAGTACTTC. This chain links TRBV9 with TRBJ2-5; the D gene is possibly TRBD1 (5 bases). The CDR3 totals 14 residues. In germline, CDR1 is SGDLS, CDR2 YYNGEE. V dropped 7 bases and J dropped 1 base, with 14 bases sitting between them. The whole variable domain, filled in from reference TRBV9 and TRBJ2-5, reads DSGVTQTPKHLITATGQRVTLRCSPRSGDLSVYWYQQSLDQGLQFLIQYYNGEERAKGNILERFSAQQFPDLHSELNLSSLELGDSALYFCASVMYRSQETQYFGPGTRLLVL.

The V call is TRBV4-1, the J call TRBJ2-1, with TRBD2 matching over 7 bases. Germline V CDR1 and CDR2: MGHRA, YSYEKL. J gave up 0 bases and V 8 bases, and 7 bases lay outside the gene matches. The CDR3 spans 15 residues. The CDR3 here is CASGSSGSSYNEQFF. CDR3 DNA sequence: TGCGCCAGCGGATCTAGCGGAAGCTCCTACAATGAGCAGTTCTTC.

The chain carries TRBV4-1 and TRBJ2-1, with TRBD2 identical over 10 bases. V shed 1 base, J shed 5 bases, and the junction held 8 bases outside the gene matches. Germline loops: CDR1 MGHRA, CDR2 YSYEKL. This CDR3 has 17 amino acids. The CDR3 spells CASSQASVLAGDNEQFF. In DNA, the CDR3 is TGCGCCAGCAGCCAAGCATCAGTCCTAGCGGGAGACAATGAGCAGTTCTTC.

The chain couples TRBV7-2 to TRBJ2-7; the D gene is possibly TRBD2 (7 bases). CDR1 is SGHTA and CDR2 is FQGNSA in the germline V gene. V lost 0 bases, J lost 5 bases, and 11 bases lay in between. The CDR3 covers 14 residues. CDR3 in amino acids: CASSLAGGHNEQYF. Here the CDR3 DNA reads TGTGCCAGCAGCTTAGCGGGGGGGCACAACGAGCAGTACTTC.

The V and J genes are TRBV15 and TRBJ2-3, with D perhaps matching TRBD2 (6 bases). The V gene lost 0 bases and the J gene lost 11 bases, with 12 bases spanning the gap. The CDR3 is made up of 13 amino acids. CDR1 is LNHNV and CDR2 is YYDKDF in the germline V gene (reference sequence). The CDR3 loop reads CATSREVAGRQYF. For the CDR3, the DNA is TGTGCCACCAGCAGAGAAGTCGCGGGACGGCAGTATTTT.